The 11 T cell receptor beta chains below all came from one sample that was sequenced in a study of beta chain features in type 1 diabetes. Sequencing targeted expressed TCRB transcripts, as all isolated RNA had been reverse transcribed. TCRdb's table, derived via immunoSEQ multiplex PCR, lists solely in-frame clones and lacks some. The sample has over 20,000 clones; about 49% are singletons. Antigens for these TCRs are unknown. The study, taken as a whole, reports: All four CD4+ subsets of Type 1 diabetes patients contained TCRB CDR3s that were moderately but significantly shorter.

The sample consisted of stem cell memory CD4+ T cells from blood. Every receptor here comes from a man aged 30 to 45 with type 1 diabetes.

The chain has TRBV7-2 and TRBJ2-7; 7 bases fit TRBD1. The germline V gene has CDR1 SGHTA and CDR2 FQGNSA. The CDR3 loop spans 15 amino acids. With 1 base clipped from V and 3 bases from J, the junction kept 6 bases outside the gene matches. The CDR3 region is CASSLEWDSIYEQYF. DNA of the CDR3: TGTGCCAGCAGCTTAGAATGGGACAGTATCTACGAGCAGTACTTC.

The chain links TRBV11-2 to TRBJ1-4; D unclear. The CDR3 covers 13 residues. Per the germline V gene, CDR1 is SGHAT and CDR2 is FQNNGV. With 1 base removed from V and 5 bases from J, the gap between germline ends came to 5 bases. The CDR3 nucleotides are TGTGCCAGCAGCTTAGTCAGGAATGAAAAACTGTTTTTT. Translated, it gives CASSLVRNEKLFF.

V usage is TRBV14 and J usage is TRBJ1-5; possibly TRBD1 for D (5 bases). The germline V gene has CDR1 SGHDN and CDR2 FVKESK. The V end lost 3 bases, the J end lost 7 bases, and 16 bases lay between the germline ends. This CDR3 region has 15 residues. CDR3: CASSHQVPRGQPQHF. Written as DNA, the CDR3 is TGTGCCAGCAGCCACCAGGTCCCTCGGGGGCAGCCCCAGCATTTT.

V gene TRBV15 combines with J gene TRBJ2-1; weak D call: TRBD2 (7 bases). The length of the CDR3 is 16 residues. CDR1 and CDR2 (germline): LNHNV, YYDKDF (reference sequence). Trimming shortened V by 1 base and J by 10 bases, and 20 bases separated the two germline ends. The CDR3 DNA reads as TGTGCCACCAGCAGAGTAATAACGGGGTCGGGGGGCGAGCAGTTCTTC. Protein sequence: CATSRVITGSGGEQFF.

The chain combines TRBV7-2 with TRBJ2-7, with D perhaps matching TRBD1 (6 bases). Germline V gives CDR1 SGHTA, CDR2 FQGNSA. V lost 2 bases to trimming and J lost 5 bases, with 16 bases between them. The CDR3 totals 15 residues. This CDR3 reads CASSLTPYRDNEQYF. CDR3 coding DNA: TGTGCCAGCAGCTTAACACCCTACAGGGACAACGAGCAGTACTTC.

A word on this clone: Other DNA sequences in the sample encode the same CDR3. This chain joins TRBV18 and TRBJ1-5, with unresolved D. Trimming pared 2 bases from V and 4 bases from J, leaving 6 bases between. Germline V gene lookup returns CDR1 KGHSH and CDR2 LQKENI. The CDR3 is made up of 13 amino acids. CDR3 in amino acids: CASSPGQNQPQHF. In nucleotides, the CDR3 is TGTGCCAGCTCACCAGGCCAGAATCAGCCCCAGCATTTT. The full variable domain, with the rest looked up from reference TRBV18 and TRBJ1-5, is NAGVMQNPRHLVRRRGQEARLRCSPMKGHSHVYWYRQLPEEGLKFMVYLQKENIIDESGMPKERFSAEFPKEGPSILRIQQVVRGDSAAYFCASSPGQNQPQHFGDGTRLSIL.

This chain connects TRBV6-5 to TRBJ2-5, with TRBD2 matching over 9 bases. The CDR3 length is 16 residues. The ends lost 1 base at V and 2 bases at J; junction bases unmatched: 5. Germline lookup yields CDR1 MNHEY and CDR2 SVGAGI. The CDR3 protein is CASSYWGAGGQETQYF. CDR3 sequence (DNA): TGTGCCAGCAGTTACTGGGGAGCGGGAGGACAAGAGACCCAGTACTTC.

This clone appeared once. The chain couples TRBV7-9 to TRBJ2-4, with TRBD1 matching over 7 bases. There are 15 residues in the CDR3. The germline V gene has CDR1 SEHNR and CDR2 FQNEAQ (reference sequence). J lost 2 bases, V lost 5 bases, and 6 bases had no gene match. The DNA for the CDR3 is TGTGCCAGCAGCCCAACAGGGGTGACCAAAAACATTCAGTACTTC. This gives the protein CASSPTGVTKNIQYF.

The rearrangement links TRBV29-1 to TRBJ1-1, with D maybe TRBD1 (6 bases). CDR3 length equals 13 residues. Trimming took off 3 bases at V and 4 bases at J, with 12 bases between the two ends. Germline values: CDR1 SQVTM, CDR2 ANQGSEA. CDR3 nucleotides: TGCAGCGTTGAGAAACAGGGATTCACTGAAGCTTTCTTT. Amino acid sequence: CSVEKQGFTEAFF.

The J gene is TRBJ1-6, the V gene TRBV28; 10 nucleotides align to TRBD1. The CDR3 sequence is 13 residues long. After removal of 6 bases from V and 7 bases from J, the junction contained 0 bases not matched to a gene. Germline V gives CDR1 MDHEN, CDR2 SYDVKM. CDR3 coding DNA: TGTGCCAGCAGGGGACAGGGGAATTCACCCCTCCACTTT. Its protein product is CASRGQGNSPLHF.

The rearrangement joins TRBV18 to TRBJ2-2; tentatively, D is TRBD2 (5 bases). Germline loops: CDR1 KGHSH, CDR2 LQKENI. The length of the CDR3 is 15 residues. The V and J ends lost 4 bases and 0 bases respectively, with 9 bases between them. The CDR3 region has the DNA TGTGCCAGCTCACAGACTATCGCGAACACCGGGGAGCTGTTTTTT. It codes for CASSQTIANTGELFF.